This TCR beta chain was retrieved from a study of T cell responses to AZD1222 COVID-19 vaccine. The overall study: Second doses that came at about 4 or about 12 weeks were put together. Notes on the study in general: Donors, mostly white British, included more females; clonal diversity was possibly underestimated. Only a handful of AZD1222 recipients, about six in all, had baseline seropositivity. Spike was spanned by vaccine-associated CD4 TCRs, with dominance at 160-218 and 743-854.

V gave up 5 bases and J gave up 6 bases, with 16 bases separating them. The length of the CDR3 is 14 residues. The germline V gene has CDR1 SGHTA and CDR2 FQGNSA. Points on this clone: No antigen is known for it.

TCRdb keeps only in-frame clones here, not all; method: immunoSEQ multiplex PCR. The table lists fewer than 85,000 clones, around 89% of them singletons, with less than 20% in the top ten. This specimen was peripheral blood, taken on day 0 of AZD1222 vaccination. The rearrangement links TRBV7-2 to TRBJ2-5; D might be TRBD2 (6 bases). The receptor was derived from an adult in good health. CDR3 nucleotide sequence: TGTGCCAGCAGCGTAATGACTAGTGCTCAGACCCAGTACTTC. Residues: CASSVMTSAQTQYF. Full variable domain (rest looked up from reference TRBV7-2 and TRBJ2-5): GAGVSQSPSNKVTEKGKDVELRCDPISGHTALYWYRQSLGQGLEFLIYFQGNSAPDKSGLPSDRFSAERTGGSVSTLTIQRTQQEDSAVYLCASSVMTSAQTQYFGPGTRLLVL.